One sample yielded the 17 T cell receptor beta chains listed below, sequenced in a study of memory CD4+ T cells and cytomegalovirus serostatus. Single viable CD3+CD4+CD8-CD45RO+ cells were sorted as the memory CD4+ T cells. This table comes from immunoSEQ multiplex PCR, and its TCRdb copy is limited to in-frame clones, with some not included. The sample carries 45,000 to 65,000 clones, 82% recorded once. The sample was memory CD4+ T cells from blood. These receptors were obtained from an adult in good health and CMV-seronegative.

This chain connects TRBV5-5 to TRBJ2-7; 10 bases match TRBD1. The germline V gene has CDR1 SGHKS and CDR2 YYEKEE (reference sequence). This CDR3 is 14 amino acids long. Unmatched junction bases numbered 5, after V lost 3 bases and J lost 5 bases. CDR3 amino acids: CASSSGTGANEQYF. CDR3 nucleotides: TGTGCCAGCAGCTCCGGGACAGGGGCGAACGAGCAGTACTTC. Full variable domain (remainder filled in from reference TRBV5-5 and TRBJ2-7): DAGVTQSPTHLIKTRGQQVTLRCSPISGHKSVSWYQQVLGQGPQFIFQYYEKEERGRGNFPDRFSARQFPNYSSELNVNALLLGDSALYLCASSSGTGANEQYFGPGTRLTVT.

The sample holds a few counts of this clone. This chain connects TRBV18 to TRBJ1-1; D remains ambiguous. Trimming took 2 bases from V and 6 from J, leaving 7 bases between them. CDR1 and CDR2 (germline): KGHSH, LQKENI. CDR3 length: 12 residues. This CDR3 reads CASSPRVAEAFF. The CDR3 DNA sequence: TGTGCCAGCTCACCAAGAGTCGCTGAAGCTTTCTTT.

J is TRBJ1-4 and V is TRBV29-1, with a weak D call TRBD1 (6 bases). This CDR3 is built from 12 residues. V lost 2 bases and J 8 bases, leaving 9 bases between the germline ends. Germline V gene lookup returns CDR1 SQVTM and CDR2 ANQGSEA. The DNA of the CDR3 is TGCAGCGTTGAACAGGGGAAGGAAAAACTGTTTTTT. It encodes CSVEQGKEKLFF.

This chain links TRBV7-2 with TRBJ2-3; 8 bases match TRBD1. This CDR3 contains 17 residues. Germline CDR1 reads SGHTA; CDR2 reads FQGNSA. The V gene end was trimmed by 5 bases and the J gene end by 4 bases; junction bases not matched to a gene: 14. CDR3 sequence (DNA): TGTGCCAGCAGCCAAAGACAGGGGACGGGGTTCGCAGATACGCAGTATTTT. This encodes CASSQRQGTGFADTQYF.

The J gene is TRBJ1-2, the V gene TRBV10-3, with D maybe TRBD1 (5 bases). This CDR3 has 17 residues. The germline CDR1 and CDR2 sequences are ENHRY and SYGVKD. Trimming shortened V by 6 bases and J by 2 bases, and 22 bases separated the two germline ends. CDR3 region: CAIRGSGPTNRNYGYTF. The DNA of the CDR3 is TGTGCCATCAGGGGTTCGGGGCCGACCAACCGAAACTATGGCTACACCTTC.

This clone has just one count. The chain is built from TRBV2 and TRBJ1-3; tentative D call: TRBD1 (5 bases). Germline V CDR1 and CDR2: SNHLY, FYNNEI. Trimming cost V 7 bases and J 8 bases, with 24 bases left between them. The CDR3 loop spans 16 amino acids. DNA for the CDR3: TGTGCCAGCACGGTTCAGGGCGGCGGCCGCTGGGACACCATATATTTT. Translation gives CASTVQGGGRWDTIYF.

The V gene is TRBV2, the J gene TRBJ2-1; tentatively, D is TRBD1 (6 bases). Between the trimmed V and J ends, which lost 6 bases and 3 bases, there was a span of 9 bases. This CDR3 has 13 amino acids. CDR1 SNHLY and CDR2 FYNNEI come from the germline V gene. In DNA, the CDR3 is TGTGCCAGCAGGGTGGACAGCTACAATGAGCAGTTCTTC. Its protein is CASRVDSYNEQFF.

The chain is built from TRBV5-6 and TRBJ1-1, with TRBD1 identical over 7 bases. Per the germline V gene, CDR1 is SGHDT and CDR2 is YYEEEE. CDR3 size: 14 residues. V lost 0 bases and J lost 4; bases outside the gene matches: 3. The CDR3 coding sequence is TGTGCCAGCAGCTTGGGACAGGGTTTCACTGAAGCTTTCTTT. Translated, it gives CASSLGQGFTEAFF.

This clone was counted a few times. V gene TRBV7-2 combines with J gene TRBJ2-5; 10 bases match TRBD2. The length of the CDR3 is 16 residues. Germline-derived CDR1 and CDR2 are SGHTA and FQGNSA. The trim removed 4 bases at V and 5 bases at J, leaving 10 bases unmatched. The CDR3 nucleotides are TGTGCCAGCAGCTCCAACTCAGCGGGGGGGTCGGAGACCCAGTACTTC. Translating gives CASSSNSAGGSETQYF.

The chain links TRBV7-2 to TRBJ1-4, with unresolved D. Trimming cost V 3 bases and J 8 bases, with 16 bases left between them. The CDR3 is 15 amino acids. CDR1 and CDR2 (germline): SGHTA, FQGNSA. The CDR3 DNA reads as TGTGCCAGCAGCTTTCTGGCAGGTCTGGGGGAAAAACTGTTTTTT. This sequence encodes CASSFLAGLGEKLFF.

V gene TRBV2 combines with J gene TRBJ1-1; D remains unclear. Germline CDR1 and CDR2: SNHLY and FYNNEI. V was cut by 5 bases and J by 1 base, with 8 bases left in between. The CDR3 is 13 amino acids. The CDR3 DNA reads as TGTGCCAGCAGTTTAGAGCCGAACACTGAAGCTTTCTTT. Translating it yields CASSLEPNTEAFF.

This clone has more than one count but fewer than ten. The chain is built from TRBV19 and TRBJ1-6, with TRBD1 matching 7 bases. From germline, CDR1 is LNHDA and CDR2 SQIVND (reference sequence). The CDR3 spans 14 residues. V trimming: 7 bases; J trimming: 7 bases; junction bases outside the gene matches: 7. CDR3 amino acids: CASTLRDRNSPLHF. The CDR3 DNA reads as TGTGCCAGTACCCTAAGGGACAGAAATTCACCCCTCCACTTT.

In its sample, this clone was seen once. In DNA, the CDR3 is TGTGCCAGCAGCGGAGTACCGGGGCGTATGAACACTGAAGCTTTCTTT. Its protein is CASSGVPGRMNTEAFF. V gene TRBV5-4 combines with J gene TRBJ1-1, with a possible D match to TRBD1 (5 bases). This CDR3 comprises 16 residues. Germline CDR1 reads SGHNT; CDR2 reads YYREEE (reference sequence). Trimming shortened V by 4 bases and J by 0 bases, and 16 bases separated the two germline ends.

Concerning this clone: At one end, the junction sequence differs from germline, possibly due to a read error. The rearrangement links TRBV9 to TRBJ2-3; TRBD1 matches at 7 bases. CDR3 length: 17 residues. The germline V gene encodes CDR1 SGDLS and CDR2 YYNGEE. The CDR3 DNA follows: TGTGCCAGCAGCGAGAGACAGGGAGAGAGGGTGACAGCTACGCAGTATTTT. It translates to CASSERQGERVTATQYF.

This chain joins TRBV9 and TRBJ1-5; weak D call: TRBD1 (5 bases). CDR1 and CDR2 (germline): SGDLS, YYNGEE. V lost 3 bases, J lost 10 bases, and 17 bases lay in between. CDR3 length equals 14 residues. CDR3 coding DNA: TGTGCCAGCAGCGCCGGGGGGGTCAGTGGCCCCCAGCATTTT. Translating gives CASSAGGVSGPQHF.

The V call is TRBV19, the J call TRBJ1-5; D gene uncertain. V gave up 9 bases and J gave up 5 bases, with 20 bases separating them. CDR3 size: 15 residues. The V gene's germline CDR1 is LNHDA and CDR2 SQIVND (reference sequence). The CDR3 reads CASLDRSWAYQPQHF. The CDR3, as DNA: TGTGCCAGCTTAGACCGGTCCTGGGCCTATCAGCCCCAGCATTTT.

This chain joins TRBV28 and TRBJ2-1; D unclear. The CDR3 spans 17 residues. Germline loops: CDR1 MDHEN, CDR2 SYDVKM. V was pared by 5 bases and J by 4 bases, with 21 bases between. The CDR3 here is CASSRQVLGSGYNEQFF. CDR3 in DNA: TGTGCCAGCAGTCGCCAAGTGCTAGGGTCTGGGTACAATGAGCAGTTCTTC.